This entry features one T cell receptor beta chain sequence. These data originate in a study of blood T cell repertoires in COVID-19. Turning to the study itself: COVID-19 samples collected from the United States, Italy and Spain covered acute and convalescent phases. PBMCs, B-cell-depleted T cells, or T cells were the source of the cDNA or gDNA that made up the material.

Germline V gene lookup returns CDR1 SGHVS and CDR2 FQNEAQ. The length of the CDR3 is 14 residues. J lost 4 bases, V lost 2 bases, and 4 bases had no gene match. In the authors' workflow: Estimation of nucleated cell counts relied on the amplification of reference gene primers. Method: immunoSEQ multiplex PCR; TCRdb's copy keeps in-frame clones and lacks some. The V and J calls and the clone size are those of that table, but D and trimming were determined from the DNA. The table has about 230,000 clones, around 78% seen once. This sequence joins TRBV7-8 and TRBJ1-2, with 7 bases fitting TRBD1. Sequencing was carried out using peripheral blood. The TCR was taken from a woman between 65 and 79 years old with active or convalescent COVID-19. The CDR3 bases are TGTGCCAGCAGCTTATATCGGGACAGCTATGGCTACACCTTC. As protein: CASSLYRDSYGYTF.